These 26 T cell receptor beta chains were sequenced from one sample in a study of T cell changes during pregnancy in multiple sclerosis (dated by TCRdb to the late 2010s). Receptor libraries were prepared by the immunoSEQ multiplex PCR assay. Here the immuneACCESS table is served through TCRdb, limited to in-frame sequences with V and J called. Missing clones are a known gap in these copies; in checked studies unresolved V genes cover under half, and the rest lacks a known reason. Here the sample has 50,000 or so clones; 80% to 95% occur a single time. Around 0.25% of the sample is in the top ten clones. Sequenced material: CD4+ T cells from peripheral blood mononuclear cells, taken in the third trimester of pregnancy. The receptors come from a female donor with multiple sclerosis, enrolled in a pregnancy study.

The V gene is TRBV19, the J gene TRBJ2-7, with D possibly being TRBD1 (6 bases). Germline CDR1 reads LNHDA; CDR2 reads SQIVND (reference sequence). The CDR3 extends over 13 amino acids. Trimming shortened V by 6 bases and J by 2 bases, and 11 bases separated the two germline ends. CDR3 amino acids: CASSEQGAYEQYF. In DNA, the CDR3 is TGTGCCAGTAGCGAACAGGGAGCCTACGAGCAGTACTTC.

The J gene is TRBJ1-4, the V gene TRBV9; TRBD1 matches 12 bases. The V and J ends lost 4 bases and 6 bases, in that order; junction bases with no gene match: 10. CDR3 length: 17 amino acids. In germline, CDR1 is SGDLS, CDR2 YYNGEE. The CDR3 DNA sequence: TGTGCCAGCAGCTCGGGACAGGGGGCGCAGGGGGATGAAAAACTGTTTTTT. This gives the protein CASSSGQGAQGDEKLFF.

This rearrangement joins TRBV7-9 to TRBJ1-4; the D is unclear. This CDR3 contains 15 residues. The V end was cut by 1 base, the J end by 5 bases, with 11 bases between. Germline values: CDR1 SEHNR, CDR2 FQNEAQ (reference sequence). CDR3 amino acids: CASSLESPLNEKLFF. The CDR3 bases are TGTGCCAGCAGCTTAGAGAGCCCGTTGAATGAAAAACTGTTTTTT.

The J gene is TRBJ2-7, the V gene TRBV6-6; TRBD2 is a possible D gene (6 bases). The CDR3 loop spans 14 amino acids. Germline V gene sequence: CDR1 MNHNY, CDR2 SVGAGI (reference sequence). The V gene lost 6 bases and the J gene lost 1 base, with 13 bases spanning the gap. The CDR3 sequence: CASSSTGGSYEQYF. CDR3 DNA: TGTGCCAGCAGCTCGACCGGGGGATCCTACGAGCAGTACTTC.

The chain links TRBV9 to TRBJ2-3, with 9 bases lining up with TRBD2. After removal of 0 bases from V and 7 bases from J, the junction contained 6 bases not matched to a gene. The CDR3 covers 15 residues. Germline V gives CDR1 SGDLS, CDR2 YYNGEE. Here the CDR3 reads CASSVALAGEYTQYF. The CDR3 DNA reads TGTGCCAGCAGCGTAGCGTTAGCGGGAGAATATACGCAGTATTTT.

V usage is TRBV10-3 and J usage is TRBJ2-7; TRBD2 matches 12 bases. The V gene's germline CDR1 is ENHRY and CDR2 SYGVKD. The CDR3 contains 15 residues. V was pared by 6 bases and J by 0 bases, with 3 bases of the junction left unmatched. As DNA, the CDR3 is TGTGCCATCAGCCCTAGCGGGGGGGCCTCCTACGAGCAGTACTTC. As protein: CAISPSGGASYEQYF.

The V gene is TRBV2, the J gene TRBJ2-7; TRBD1 matches 8 bases. V trimming: 8 bases; J trimming: 3 bases; junction bases outside the gene matches: 15. CDR1 and CDR2 from the germline V gene are SNHLY and FYNNEI. This CDR3 is 16 amino acids long. CDR3 residues: CASGVLQGAPHYEQYF. DNA for the CDR3: TGTGCCAGCGGCGTACTCCAGGGGGCCCCGCACTACGAGCAGTACTTC.

The chain couples TRBV2 to TRBJ2-2, with 9 bases lining up with TRBD1. J was trimmed by 7 bases and V by 6 bases; bases with no gene match: 6. Germline-derived CDR1 and CDR2 are SNHLY and FYNNEI. The CDR3 extends over 14 amino acids. In DNA form, the CDR3 reads TGTGCCAGCAGCGGGACAGGGTTCGGCGGGGAGCTGTTTTTT. Translating it yields CASSGTGFGGELFF.

The rearrangement uses TRBV9 and TRBJ1-3; perhaps TRBD1 as D (5 bases). Germline assignment: CDR1 SGDLS and CDR2 YYNGEE. V shed 0 bases and J shed 4 bases, with 8 bases lying between them. The CDR3 loop spans 14 amino acids. The CDR3: CASSVEGAGNTIYF. The CDR3 region has the DNA TGTGCCAGCAGCGTAGAAGGGGCAGGAAACACCATATATTTT.

This clone has only one observation. The chain joins TRBV2 to TRBJ2-4; D is ambiguous. The germline gives CDR1 SNHLY, CDR2 FYNNEI. The CDR3 is made up of 14 amino acids. Trimming cost V 11 bases and J 1 base, with 15 bases left between them. CDR3 sequence reads: CASTQTEAKNIQYF. The CDR3 DNA sequence: TGTGCCTCTACTCAGACGGAGGCCAAAAACATTCAGTACTTC.

The CDR3 is CASKGDRGFNQPQHF. CDR3 coding DNA: TGTGCCAGTAAAGGAGACAGGGGGTTCAATCAGCCCCAGCATTTT. The rearrangement uses TRBV19 and TRBJ1-5; TRBD1 matches at 9 bases. From germline, CDR1 is LNHDA and CDR2 SQIVND (reference sequence). V lost 7 bases to trimming and J lost 3 bases; unmatched junction nucleotides: 7. The length of the CDR3 is 15 residues.

The rearrangement uses TRBV9 and TRBJ2-7; the match to TRBD1 covers 9 bases. The V gene end was trimmed by 5 bases and the J gene end by 2 bases; junction bases not matched to a gene: 11. CDR3 size: 16 residues. Germline CDR1 SGDLS, CDR2 YYNGEE. CDR3 region: CASSYATGGVPYEQYF. The DNA of the CDR3 is TGTGCCAGCAGTTATGCGACAGGGGGGGTCCCCTACGAGCAGTACTTC.

This clone was found once. The V call is TRBV7-9, the J call TRBJ1-4; 11 nucleotides match TRBD1. V was pared by 5 bases and J by 8 bases, with 1 base of the junction left unmatched. Germline V gives CDR1 SEHNR, CDR2 FQNEAQ (reference sequence). The CDR3 extends over 13 amino acids. This CDR3 reads CASSRTGGEKLFF. CDR3 coding DNA: TGTGCCAGCAGCAGGACAGGGGGCGAAAAACTGTTTTTT.

The table lists this clone with a count of one. The J gene is TRBJ2-3, the V gene TRBV9, with D tentatively TRBD2 (5 bases). Germline loops: CDR1 SGDLS, CDR2 YYNGEE. The CDR3 spans 14 residues. Deletions cut 3 bases from V and 5 bases from J, with 13 bases between. This CDR3 is CASSAPIEGDTQYF. DNA for the CDR3: TGTGCCAGCAGCGCCCCCATCGAGGGAGATACGCAGTATTTT. The full variable domain, in which reference TRBV9 and TRBJ2-3 provide the parts outside the CDR3, is DSGVTQTPKHLITATGQRVTLRCSPRSGDLSVYWYQQSLDQGLQFLIQYYNGEERAKGNILERFSAQQFPDLHSELNLSSLELGDSALYFCASSAPIEGDTQYFGPGTRLTVL.

This chain uses TRBV7-9 with TRBJ2-7; no firm D call. Germline CDR1 and CDR2: SEHNR and FQNEAQ (reference sequence). The CDR3 sequence is 12 residues long. Deletions cut 1 base from V and 6 bases from J, with 7 bases between. The CDR3 sequence is CASSLVTSEQYF. The DNA of the CDR3 is TGTGCCAGCAGCTTAGTCACGAGCGAGCAGTACTTC. The full variable domain, rest sourced from reference TRBV7-9 and TRBJ2-7, is DTGVSQNPRHKITKRGQNVTFRCDPISEHNRLYWYRQTLGQGPEFLTYFQNEAQLEKSRLLSDRFSAERPKGSFSTLEIQRTEQGDSAMYLCASSLVTSEQYFGPGTRLTVT.

The rearrangement links TRBV4-1 to TRBJ2-7; no firm D call. This CDR3 spans 14 amino acids. The ends were cut back, 1 base at V and 1 base at J, with 8 bases in the middle. Germline V lookup: CDR1 MGHRA, CDR2 YSYEKL. This CDR3 reads CASSQVTVSYEQYF. Written as DNA, the CDR3 is TGCGCCAGCAGCCAAGTCACAGTATCCTACGAGCAGTACTTC.

This chain uses TRBV2 with TRBJ2-7; 9 nucleotides agree with TRBD1. V trimming: 6 bases; J trimming: 4 bases; junction bases outside the gene matches: 4. CDR1 SNHLY and CDR2 FYNNEI come from the germline V gene. The CDR3 runs to 13 residues. The CDR3 sequence is CASSRDRAYEQYF. CDR3 DNA: TGTGCCAGCAGCCGGGACAGGGCGTACGAGCAGTACTTC. The full variable domain, in which reference TRBV2 and TRBJ2-7 provide the parts outside the CDR3, is EPEVTQTPSHQVTQMGQEVILRCVPISNHLYFYWYRQILGQKVEFLVSFYNNEISEKSEIFDDQFSVERPDGSNFTLKIRSTKLEDSAMYFCASSRDRAYEQYFGPGTRLTVT.

The chain is built from TRBV5-1 and TRBJ2-7; a possible D gene is TRBD2 (6 bases). Looked up from germline, CDR1 is SGHRS and CDR2 is YFSETQ. The CDR3 contains 12 residues. The V end was cut by 2 bases, the J end by 5 bases, with 8 bases between. The CDR3 loop reads CASSFGGHEQYF. The CDR3 region has the DNA TGCGCCAGCAGCTTTGGAGGGCACGAGCAGTACTTC.

There are a few counts of this clone. The rearrangement joins TRBV7-8 to TRBJ2-1, with 14 bases matching TRBD2. This CDR3 contains 17 residues. Trimming took 5 bases from V and 8 from J; bases not matched to a gene: 11. Germline CDR1 SGHVS, CDR2 FQNEAQ. CDR3 bases: TGTGCCAGCAGCCCGACCCTCGGGACTAGCGGGAGCGATGAGCAGTTCTTC. This sequence encodes CASSPTLGTSGSDEQFF.

The chain combines TRBV28 with TRBJ2-5; 7 bases align to TRBD2. Germline V gives CDR1 MDHEN, CDR2 SYDVKM. The CDR3 has 14 amino acids. V gave up 2 bases and J gave up 5 bases; unmatched junction bases: 5. For the CDR3, the DNA is TGTGCCAGCAGTTTAAGCTGGGAGGGGGAGACCCAGTACTTC. Translating it yields CASSLSWEGETQYF. The full variable domain, rest sourced from reference TRBV28 and TRBJ2-5, is DVKVTQSSRYLVKRTGEKVFLECVQDMDHENMFWYRQDPGLGLRLIYFSYDVKMKEKGDIPEGYSVSREKKERFSLILESASTNQTSMYLCASSLSWEGETQYFGPGTRLLVL.

This clone was seen more than once but under ten times. V is TRBV10-3 and J is TRBJ2-5; D is uncertain. Trimming took 2 bases from V and 3 from J, leaving 10 bases between them. Germline lookup yields CDR1 ENHRY and CDR2 SYGVKD. The CDR3 runs to 14 residues. CDR3 coding DNA: TGTGCCATCAGTGAGGTATCGGGTGAAGAGACCCAGTACTTC. Translating gives CAISEVSGEETQYF.

The V gene is TRBV6-1, the J gene TRBJ2-5; D possibly corresponds to TRBD2 (6 bases). The CDR3 spans 13 residues. The germline gives CDR1 MNHNS, CDR2 SASEGT. V was pared by 7 bases and J by 6 bases, with 15 bases between. The CDR3, as DNA: TGTGCCAGCAAAGCAACAGGAGGGAAGACCCAGTACTTC. It yields the protein CASKATGGKTQYF.

This clone was detected only once. The rearrangement links TRBV2 to TRBJ1-1, with D unclear. CDR1 SNHLY and CDR2 FYNNEI come from the germline V gene. Trimming left V 6 bases short and J 0 bases short, with 11 bases between. The CDR3 totals 14 residues. CDR3 residues: CASSTRRVNTEAFF. Here the CDR3 DNA reads TGTGCCAGCAGCACTCGGAGAGTGAACACTGAAGCTTTCTTT.

This clone was recorded once. This chain uses TRBV9 with TRBJ1-1; 7 positions agree with TRBD1. The germline V gene encodes CDR1 SGDLS and CDR2 YYNGEE. The CDR3 is 14 residues long. The V gene end was trimmed by 4 bases and the J gene end by 1 base; junction bases not matched to a gene: 4. The CDR3 DNA is TGTGCCAGCAGCAGCCGGGACAGGAACACTGAAGCTTTCTTT. It yields the protein CASSSRDRNTEAFF.

This clone showed up just once. This chain uses TRBV5-1 with TRBJ1-4, with D unresolved. Germline V lookup: CDR1 SGHRS, CDR2 YFSETQ. The CDR3 totals 15 residues. Trimming took off 4 bases at V and 6 bases at J, with 16 bases between the two ends. The CDR3 nucleotides read TGCGCCAGCAGCCCGTCGATGGGCGTCGATGAAAAACTGTTTTTT. The encoded protein is CASSPSMGVDEKLFF.

V is TRBV5-6 and J is TRBJ2-3, with 12 bases aligning to TRBD2. CDR1 is SGHDT, CDR2 YYEEEE, per germline. V shed 5 bases, J shed 8 bases, and the junction held 9 bases outside the gene matches. The CDR3 has 15 residues. The CDR3 DNA follows: TGTGCCAGCAGTCTTACTAGCGGGGGGCGTGGTACGCAGTATTTT. This gives the protein CASSLTSGGRGTQYF.